A selection of T cell receptor beta chains follows, all from one sample in a study of blood T cell repertoires in COVID-19. Sequenced by immunoSEQ multiplex PCR; TCRdb stores in-frame clones only, minus some. The sample consists of about 200,000 clones, around 90% of them appearing once. Material for sequencing was PBMCs or T cells enriched from blood (not recorded which). The receptors were gathered from a woman aged 25 to 45 who had recovered from COVID-19. The CDR3 runs from the conserved cysteine through the conserved F or W. The D gene is left open where the match is weak. The listing skips clone size in some rows; elsewhere it reads once, few, many or a size class.

J gene | V gene | clone size | D gene | CDR3 DNA | CDR3 protein
TRBJ2-7 | TRBV6-2/TRBV6-3 | - | TRBD1 | TGTGCCAGCAGTCGACAGGGGATCTACGAGCAGTACTTC | CASSRQGIYEQYF
TRBJ1-2 | TRBV6-5 | once | TRBD1 | TGTGCCAGCAACACGGGACAGTCCGGTTATGGCTACACCTTC | CASNTGQSGYGYTF
TRBJ2-1 | TRBV7-2 | - | - | TGTGCCAGCAGCCATCGGACGGGGAACAATGAGCAGTTCTTC | CASSHRTGNNEQFF
TRBJ1-1 | TRBV10-3 | - | - | TGTGCCATCAGTGTTGGGGGGACTGAAGCTTTCTTT | CAISVGGTEAFF
TRBJ1-3 | TRBV4-3 | - | - | TGCGCCAGCTTCACCCTAAATAGAGACACCATATATTTT | CASFTLNRDTIYF
TRBJ1-2 | TRBV2 | once | - | TGTGCCAGCAGTGTAGCGGGGGCATTTGGCTACACCTTC | CASSVAGAFGYTF
TRBJ2-6 | TRBV30 | - | - | TGTGCCTGGAGTGTGCCTTCCGGGATCGCGGGGGCCAACGTCCTGACTTTC | CAWSVPSGIAGANVLTF
TRBJ2-1 | TRBV27 | few | - | TGTGCCAGCAGTTTATATCTGGCTAGAGGATACAATGAGCAGTTCTTC | CASSLYLARGYNEQFF
TRBJ2-7 | TRBV27 | - | - | TGTGCCAGCAGTTTCGTTGGCAGGGGCCCGTACGAGCAGTACTTC | CASSFVGRGPYEQYF
TRBJ1-4 | TRBV28 | - | - | TGTGCCAGCAGTTTATTCGGGGGGGAAAAACTGTTTTTT | CASSLFGGEKLFF
TRBJ1-6 | TRBV19 | - | - | TGTGCCAGTAGTAACCCTCGTAGAGGGAGTAATTCACCCCTCCACTTT | CASSNPRRGSNSPLHF
TRBJ1-6 | TRBV29-1 | once | TRBD1 | TGCAGCGTACAGGGGGCTGCTAATTCACCCCTCCACTTT | CSVQGAANSPLHF
TRBJ1-2 | TRBV7-9 | - | - | TGTGCCAGCAGCTTGACAGGTTTCTATGGCTACACCTTC | CASSLTGFYGYTF
TRBJ1-1 | TRBV4-3 | few | TRBD1 | TGCGCCAGCAGCCAAGATGTACAGGGGGAAGCTTTCTTT | CASSQDVQGEAFF
TRBJ2-7 | TRBV19 | - | - | TGTGCCAGTAGTAGGGACACCCAAAGCTACGAGCAGTACTTC | CASSRDTQSYEQYF
TRBJ1-2 | TRBV7-2 | - | - | TGTGCCAGCAGCTTACGTTTCGGCGGGGGCTACACCTTC | CASSLRFGGGYTF
TRBJ2-2 | TRBV6-4 | - | - | TGTGCCAGCAGTACAGGGACGAACACCGGGGAGCTGTTTTTT | CASSTGTNTGELFF
TRBJ1-3 | TRBV3-1/TRBV3-2 | - | - | TGTGCCAGCAGCCAAGGGGTGGCAGGGATCAACACCATATATTTT | CASSQGVAGINTIYF
TRBJ2-5 | TRBV6-4 | once | TRBD2 | TGTGCTAGCAGTGGGGACTACGGAGAGACCCAGTACTTC | CASSGDYGETQYF
TRBJ2-7 | TRBV28 | - | - | TGTGACAGCGGTATATTACAGGGTTTCCACGAGCAGTACTTC | CDSGILQGFHEQYF
TRBJ1-1 | TRBV10-3 | - | TRBD1 | TGTGCCACCCAGACAGGGGGCCACACTGAAGCTTTCTTT | CATQTGGHTEAFF
TRBJ1-2 | TRBV7-2 | - | - | TGTGCCAGCAGCTTAGAGGCGGGGTTAGGAAACTATGGCTACACCTTC | CASSLEAGLGNYGYTF
TRBJ2-7 | TRBV11-3 | - | - | TGTGCCAGCAGCTTAGATCGTGACAGCTCCTACGAGCAGTACTTC | CASSLDRDSSYEQYF
TRBJ2-7 | TRBV13 | - | - | TGTGCCAGCAGCTCGCAGGGGCTTTCCTCCTACGAGCAGTACTTC | CASSSQGLSSYEQYF
TRBJ1-1 | TRBV11-2 | once | - | TGTGCCAGCAGCTTAACTTTCGGGGGGGTCGGCACTGAAGCTTTCTTT | CASSLTFGGVGTEAFF
TRBJ1-1 | TRBV9 | - | TRBD1 | TGTGCCAGCAGCGGGGGACAGGAGTGGACTGAAGCTTTCTTT | CASSGGQEWTEAFF
TRBJ2-1 | TRBV5-4 | - | - | TGTGCCAGCAGCCTCGGCGGGGGACAATACAATGAGCAGTTCTTC | CASSLGGGQYNEQFF
TRBJ1-2 | TRBV6-4 | - | TRBD1 | TGTGCCAGCAGTGAAGCAGAGGGGGCCTCTGGCTACACCTTC | CASSEAEGASGYTF
TRBJ1-1 | TRBV5-5 | few | - | TGTGCCAGCAGTCCTACAGGAACGACACTTGAAGCTTTCTTT | CASSPTGTTLEAFF